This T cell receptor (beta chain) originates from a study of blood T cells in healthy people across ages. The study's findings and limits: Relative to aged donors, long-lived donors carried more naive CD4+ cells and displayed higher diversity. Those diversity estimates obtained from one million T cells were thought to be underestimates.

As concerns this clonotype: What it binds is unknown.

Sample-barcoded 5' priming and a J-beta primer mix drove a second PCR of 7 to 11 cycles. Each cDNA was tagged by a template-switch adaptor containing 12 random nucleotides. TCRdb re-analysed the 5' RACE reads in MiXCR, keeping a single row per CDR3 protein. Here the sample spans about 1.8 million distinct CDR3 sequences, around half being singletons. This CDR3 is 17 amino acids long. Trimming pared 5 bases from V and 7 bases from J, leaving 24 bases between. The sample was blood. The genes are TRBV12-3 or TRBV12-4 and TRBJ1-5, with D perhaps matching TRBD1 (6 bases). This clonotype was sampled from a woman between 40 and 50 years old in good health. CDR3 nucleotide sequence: TGTGCCAGCAGTCCAAGCCTGTGGACAGACAATCCCCAGCCCCAGCATTTT. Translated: CASSPSLWTDNPQPQHF.